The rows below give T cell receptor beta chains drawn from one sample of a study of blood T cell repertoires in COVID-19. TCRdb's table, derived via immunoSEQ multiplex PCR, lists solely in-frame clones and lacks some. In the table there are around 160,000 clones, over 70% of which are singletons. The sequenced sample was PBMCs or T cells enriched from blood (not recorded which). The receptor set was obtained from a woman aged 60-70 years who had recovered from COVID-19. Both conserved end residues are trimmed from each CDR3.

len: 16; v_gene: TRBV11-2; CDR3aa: ASSLDGRSTRLPETQY
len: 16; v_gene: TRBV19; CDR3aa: ASSPPLGRGGDNYGYT
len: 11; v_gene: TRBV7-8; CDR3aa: ASSPEREGGYT
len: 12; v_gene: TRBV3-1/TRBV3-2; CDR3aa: ASSQGGGRETQY
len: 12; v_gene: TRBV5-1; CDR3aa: ASKPGMDTGELF
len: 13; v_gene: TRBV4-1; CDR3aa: ASSRQDGMNTEAF
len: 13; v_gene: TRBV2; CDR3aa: ASSFQGGGYNEQF
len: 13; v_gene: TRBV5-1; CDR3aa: ASSLDGGSNQPQH
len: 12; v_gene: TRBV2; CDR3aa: ASSGPGGNQPQH
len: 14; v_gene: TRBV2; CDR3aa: ASSEGQVYSNQPQH
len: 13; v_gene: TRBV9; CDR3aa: ASGRGASSYNEQF
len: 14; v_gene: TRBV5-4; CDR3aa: ASSPGGAGTSYEQY
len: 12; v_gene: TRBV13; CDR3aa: ASSTGLGTDTQY
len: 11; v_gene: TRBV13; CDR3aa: ASSRDRAHEQY
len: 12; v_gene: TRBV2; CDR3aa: ASNLEAQGQPQH
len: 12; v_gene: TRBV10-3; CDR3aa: AIGLARDTDTQY
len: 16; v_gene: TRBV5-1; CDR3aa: ASSLGLAGAIPYNEQF
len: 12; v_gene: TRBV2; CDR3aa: ASREPDSRETQY
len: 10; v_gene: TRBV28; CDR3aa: ASSERLEKLF
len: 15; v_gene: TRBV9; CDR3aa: ASSVMSPGQVQDTQY
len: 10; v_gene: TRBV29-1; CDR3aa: SVPTGVYGYT
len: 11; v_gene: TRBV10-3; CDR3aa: AIRLDRDAEAF
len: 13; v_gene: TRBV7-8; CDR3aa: ASSLMGGDFYEQY
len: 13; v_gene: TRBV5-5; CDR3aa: ASSLAGQDTWGYT
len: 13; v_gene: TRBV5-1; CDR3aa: ASSLAPGQGKGYT
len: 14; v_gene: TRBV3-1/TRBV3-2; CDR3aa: ASSQAWGGANYGYT
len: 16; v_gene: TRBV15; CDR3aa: ATSRRGTVASSTDTQY
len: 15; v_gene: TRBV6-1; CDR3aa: ASSEPRGRATNEKLF
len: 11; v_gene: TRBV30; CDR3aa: AWSTTQGEKLF
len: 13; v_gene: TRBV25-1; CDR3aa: ASSERASGFNEQY
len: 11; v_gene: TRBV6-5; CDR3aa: ASRELRGGGYT
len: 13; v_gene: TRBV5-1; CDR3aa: ASRPTGTSTDTQY
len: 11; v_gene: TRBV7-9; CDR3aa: ASSQQLNTEAF
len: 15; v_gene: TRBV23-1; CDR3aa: ASSQSRTGGPNEKLF
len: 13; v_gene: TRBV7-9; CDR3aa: ASSPRGSSYNEQF
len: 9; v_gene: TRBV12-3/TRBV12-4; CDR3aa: ASSRRTGQF
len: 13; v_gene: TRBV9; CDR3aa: ASSVGGRVGAEQY
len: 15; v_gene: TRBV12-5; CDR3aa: ASGLVHRGGTGNTIY
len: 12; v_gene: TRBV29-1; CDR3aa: SVEGAFGANVLT
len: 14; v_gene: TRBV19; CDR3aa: ASSTPEGAPWTEAF
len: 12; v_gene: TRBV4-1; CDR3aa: ASSRLTYPYEQY
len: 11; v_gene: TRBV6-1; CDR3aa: ASSEAHGYEQY
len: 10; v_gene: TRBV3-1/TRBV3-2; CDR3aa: ASSQGGVAAF
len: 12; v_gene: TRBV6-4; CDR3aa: ASSPGQGSGGYT